A single sample is the source of the 22 T cell receptor beta chains below, sequenced in a study of identical twins. TCRdb re-derived calls from the 5' RACE reads in MiXCR, one entry per CDR3 protein. Among 450,000 to 500,000 distinct CDR3 sequences, about 13% were seen once, and the ten largest hold approximately 0.98%. This sample was shared with a second study, whose subject was yellow fever vaccine responses in identical twins.

Sequencing was carried out using CD4+ T cells sorted from blood. The source of these receptors is a woman between 18 and 30 years old in good health.

V and J are TRBV24-1 and TRBJ2-3, with D perhaps matching TRBD2 (6 bases). V was pared by 9 bases and J by 6 bases, with 24 bases between. Looked up from germline, CDR1 is KGHDR and CDR2 is SFDVKD. The CDR3 spans 16 residues. The CDR3 region has the DNA TGTGCCACCTCATCCGGGACTTTGGCTGGGAAGGATACGCAGTATTTT. Translation: CATSSGTLAGKDTQYF.

The chain combines TRBV5-1 with TRBJ2-6; D possibly uses TRBD1 or TRBD2 (5 bases each). The germline CDR1 and CDR2 sequences are SGHRS and YFSETQ. The CDR3 spans 15 residues. V was trimmed by 4 bases and J by 2 bases, leaving 10 bases between them. Written as DNA, the CDR3 is TGCGCCAGCAGCCCGGGGCCCGCTGGGGCCAACGTCCTGACTTTC. Protein: CASSPGPAGANVLTF.

The genes are TRBV12-3 or TRBV12-4 and TRBJ1-2; no firm D call. V was cut by 4 bases and J by 7 bases, with 10 bases left in between. The CDR3 consists of 12 residues. This chain's CDR3 is CASSWESRGYTF. The CDR3 bases are TGTGCCAGCAGTTGGGAATCGCGTGGCTACACCTTC.

The chain has TRBV5-1 and TRBJ2-3; 14 positions match TRBD2. The trim removed 3 bases at V and 0 bases at J, leaving 9 bases unmatched. Germline V gene sequence: CDR1 SGHRS, CDR2 YFSETQ. The CDR3 sequence is 19 residues long. This CDR3 is CASSSGLAGGVTSTDTQYF. The CDR3 DNA reads TGCGCCAGCAGCTCAGGACTAGCGGGGGGCGTAACTAGCACAGATACGCAGTATTTT.

The V call is TRBV28, the J call TRBJ1-5; 7 bases line up with TRBD1. V was pared by 5 bases and J by 2 bases, with 9 bases of the junction left unmatched. The CDR3 is 16 residues long. From germline, CDR1 is MDHEN and CDR2 SYDVKM. CDR3 sequence (DNA): TGTGCCAGCAGTCTTATAGGGGGCGGGCGCAATCAGCCCCAGCATTTT. Translating gives CASSLIGGGRNQPQHF.

CDR3 nucleotides: TGCAGTGCTGAGGACAATTTTTTCACTGAAGCTTTCTTT. Residues: CSAEDNFFTEAFF. V is TRBV20-1 and J is TRBJ1-1; a weak D match, TRBD1 (5 bases). This CDR3 contains 13 residues. Trimming removed 5 bases at V and 4 bases at J, with 14 bases between. CDR1 DFQATT and CDR2 SNEGSKA come from the germline V gene (reference sequence).

This clonotype showed up many times. The chain uses TRBV10-3 and TRBJ2-7; D is possibly TRBD1 (6 bases). This CDR3 has 14 amino acids. Germline CDR1 ENHRY, CDR2 SYGVKD. Trimming stripped 6 bases from V and 3 bases from J, with 15 bases between. CDR3 region: CAISARTGSYEQYF. The CDR3, as DNA: TGTGCCATCAGCGCACGAACAGGGAGCTACGAGCAGTACTTC.

There are many counts of this clonotype. CDR3 loop: CATATHDRWLYEQYF. The CDR3 nucleotides are TGTGCCACCGCCACCCATGACAGGTGGCTTTACGAGCAGTACTTC. The gene calls are TRBV28 and TRBJ2-7; tentatively, D is TRBD1 (6 bases). Trimming pared 10 bases from V and 4 bases from J, leaving 23 bases between. This CDR3 region has 15 residues. The germline CDR1 and CDR2 sequences are MDHEN and SYDVKM.

V is TRBV6-2 or TRBV6-3 and J is TRBJ2-6, with 9 bases that match TRBD1. The CDR3 consists of 16 residues. Germline V gene sequence: CDR1 MNHEY, CDR2 SVGEGT. Trimming cost V 8 bases and J 0 bases; bases outside gene matches: 5. In DNA form, the CDR3 reads TGTGCCAGCTCCGGGACAGGGTTCTCTGGGGCCAACGTCCTGACTTTC. Translated, it gives CASSGTGFSGANVLTF.

This clonotype was seen just once. V is TRBV7-9 and J is TRBJ2-3, with TRBD2 matching 8 bases. V lost 5 bases to trimming and J lost 9 bases; unmatched junction nucleotides: 10. CDR1 and CDR2 (germline): SEHNR, FQNEAQ (reference sequence). The CDR3 is 14 amino acids. CDR3 sequence: CASSPGGGPGTQYF. The DNA for the CDR3 is TGTGCCAGCAGCCCCGGGGGGGGACCAGGAACGCAGTATTTT.

This clonotype has more than one count but fewer than ten. The chain carries TRBV5-1 and TRBJ2-5; D might be TRBD1 (5 bases). Per the germline V gene, CDR1 is SGHRS and CDR2 is YFSETQ. The length of the CDR3 is 12 residues. V shed 5 bases and J shed 3 bases, with 8 bases lying between them. This CDR3 is CASSSTEETQYF. CDR3 nucleotide sequence: TGCGCCAGCAGTTCGACAGAAGAGACCCAGTACTTC.

V usage is TRBV28 and J usage is TRBJ2-5, with TRBD2 matching over 7 bases. Germline V gene sequence: CDR1 MDHEN, CDR2 SYDVKM. This CDR3 region has 15 residues. J lost 4 bases, V lost 4 bases, and 9 bases had no gene match. In nucleotides, the CDR3 is TGTGCCAGCAGTTACGAGAGGGAGGGTGGAGAGACCCAGTACTTC. Its protein product is CASSYEREGGETQYF.

In its sample, this clonotype was seen a few times. The rearrangement uses TRBV12-3 or TRBV12-4 and TRBJ2-5, with no clear D. V was shortened by 2 bases and J by 5 bases, with 12 bases between the two germline ends. The CDR3 loop spans 14 amino acids. The CDR3 DNA sequence: TGTGCCAGCAGTTTACCCCAAATGAGGGAGACCCAGTACTTC. It encodes CASSLPQMRETQYF.

The rearrangement uses TRBV30 and TRBJ2-1; D is possibly TRBD2 (6 bases). The V gene lost 2 bases and the J gene lost 9 bases, with 14 bases spanning the gap. Germline V gene data show CDR1 as GTSNPN and CDR2 as SVGIG (reference sequence). The CDR3 covers 13 residues. CDR3 in amino acids: CAWSHGSGLEQFF. The CDR3 nucleotides read TGTGCCTGGAGTCACGGGAGCGGACTTGAGCAGTTCTTC.

The sample holds a few counts of this clonotype. The V gene is TRBV9, the J gene TRBJ1-3; D is unresolved. The CDR3 has 14 residues. The V gene's germline CDR1 is SGDLS and CDR2 YYNGEE. Trimming pared 0 bases from V and 1 base from J, leaving 5 bases between. CDR3 in amino acids: CASSVGSSGNTIYF. The CDR3 bases are TGTGCCAGCAGCGTAGGATCATCTGGAAACACCATATATTTT.

In this sample, this clonotype turned up many times. This chain uses TRBV5-1 with TRBJ2-1; D call uncertain. Germline lookup yields CDR1 SGHRS and CDR2 YFSETQ. V was clipped by 3 bases and J by 4 bases, with 14 bases between them. This CDR3 comprises 15 residues. This chain's CDR3 is CASSSSQVGYNEQFF. In nucleotides, the CDR3 is TGCGCCAGCAGCTCCTCACAAGTAGGGTACAATGAGCAGTTCTTC.

This clonotype turned up a few times. The chain recombines TRBV2 with TRBJ1-4, with unresolved D. The length of the CDR3 is 12 residues. V was cut by 7 bases and J by 8 bases, with 11 bases left in between. Germline lookup yields CDR1 SNHLY and CDR2 FYNNEI. This CDR3 reads CASILSKEKLFF. The CDR3 DNA reads as TGTGCCAGCATCCTGAGCAAAGAAAAACTGTTTTTT.

This clonotype occurred many times. This chain connects TRBV4-3 to TRBJ2-2, with TRBD1 matching over 8 bases. This CDR3 region has 15 residues. The V and J ends lost 3 bases and 6 bases, in that order; junction bases with no gene match: 6. Germline V lookup: CDR1 LGHNA, CDR2 YSLEER. The CDR3, as DNA: TGCGCCAGCAGCCAGTATGAGACAGGGGCCGGGGAGCTGTTTTTT. It codes for CASSQYETGAGELFF.

This rearrangement joins TRBV3-1 to TRBJ1-2; D ambiguous. Per the germline V gene, CDR1 is LGHDT and CDR2 is YNNKEL (reference sequence). The V end was cut by 1 base, the J end by 0 bases, with 9 bases between. CDR3 length: 15 residues. This CDR3 is CASSQGPRTNYGYTF. The CDR3 DNA follows: TGTGCCAGCAGCCAAGGCCCGAGAACTAACTATGGCTACACCTTC.

The sample holds a few counts of this clonotype. This chain connects TRBV9 to TRBJ2-1; TRBD2 agrees at 12 bases. With V trimmed by 1 base and J by 4 bases, 3 bases remained unmatched. The CDR3 spans 16 residues. From germline, CDR1 is SGDLS and CDR2 YYNGEE. The CDR3 sequence: CASSVLAGGPYNEQFF. CDR3 in DNA: TGTGCCAGCAGCGTACTAGCGGGAGGGCCTTACAATGAGCAGTTCTTC.

The table lists this clonotype with a few counts. The chain recombines TRBV5-1 with TRBJ2-5; perhaps TRBD2 as D (6 bases). CDR1 is SGHRS and CDR2 is YFSETQ in the germline V gene. V lost 1 base to trimming and J lost 5 bases, with 15 bases between them. The CDR3 is 15 residues long. CDR3 amino acids: CASSLKLAGGETQYF. For the CDR3, the DNA is TGCGCCAGCAGCTTGAAGCTAGCTGGGGGGGAGACCCAGTACTTC.

This clonotype has more than one count but fewer than ten. V gene TRBV10-3 combines with J gene TRBJ2-6, with unresolved D. This CDR3 is 18 amino acids long. Germline V gene data show CDR1 as ENHRY and CDR2 as SYGVKD. V was cut by 2 bases and J by 4 bases, with 18 bases left in between. The DNA of the CDR3 is TGTGCCATCAGTGAGAGGGCTGGCCTGGGCGGAGGGGCCAACGTCCTGACTTTC. Encoded protein: CAISERAGLGGGANVLTF.